This T cell receptor (beta chain) was identified during a study of blood T cell repertoires in COVID-19. In the authors' methods: Scientists estimated how many nucleated cells there were by amplifying reference gene primers. The table came from immunoSEQ multiplex PCR; TCRdb's copy has only in-frame clones and leaves some out. The D gene and trimming were derived from the DNA, and the V and J assignments and clone size from that table. The sample has about 69,000 clones, 60% to 80% seen once; the top ten hold around 47%. Trimming at V came to 3 bases and at J to 1 base, leaving 6 bases not matched to a gene. Germline V gene lookup returns CDR1 LNHDA and CDR2 SQIVND (reference sequence). The CDR3 consists of 18 residues.

The specimen was peripheral blood. The origin of this receptor is a human donor in a cohort sampled during active COVID-19. The chain links TRBV19 to TRBJ2-3; 14 bases are a match to TRBD2. The CDR3 DNA reads as TGTGCCAGTAGTATTGGACTAGCGGGAGGATATCGCACAGATACGCAGTATTTT. Its translation: CASSIGLAGGYRTDTQYF.